The sequence of this T cell receptor beta chain was determined in a study of control samples from healthy donors and cancer patients. Germline V lookup: CDR1 WNHNN, CDR2 SYGVQD (reference sequence). The CDR3 loop spans 13 amino acids. With 4 bases clipped from V and 5 bases from J, the junction kept 4 bases outside the gene matches. Here immunoSEQ multiplex PCR was the method, and the copy in TCRdb shows in-frame clones only, minus some. The table records 70,000 to 85,000 clones, 91% of them present only once. The chain joins TRBV10-1 to TRBJ1-1, with 7 bases identical to TRBD1. This receptor was identified in a man in his fifties in good health. The sequenced sample consisted of blood. CDR3 bases: TGCGCCAGCAGTGGACAGGGCCTGACTGAAGCTTTCTTT. Translated: CASSGQGLTEAFF.